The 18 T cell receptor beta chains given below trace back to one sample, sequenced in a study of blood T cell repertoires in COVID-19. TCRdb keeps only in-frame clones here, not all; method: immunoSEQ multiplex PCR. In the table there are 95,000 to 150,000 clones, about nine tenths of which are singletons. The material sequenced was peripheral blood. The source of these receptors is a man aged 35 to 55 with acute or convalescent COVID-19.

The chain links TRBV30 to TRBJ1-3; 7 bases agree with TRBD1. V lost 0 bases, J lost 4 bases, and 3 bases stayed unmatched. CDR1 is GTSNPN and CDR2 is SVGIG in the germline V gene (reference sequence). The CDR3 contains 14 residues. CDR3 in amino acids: CAWSVQGTGNTIYF. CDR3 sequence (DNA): TGTGCCTGGAGTGTACAGGGGACGGGAAACACCATATATTTT. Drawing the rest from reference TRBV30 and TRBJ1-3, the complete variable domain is SQTIHQWPATLVQPVGSPLSLECTVEGTSNPNLYWYRQAAGRGLQLLFYSVGIGQISSEVPQNLSASRPQDRQFILSSKKLLLSDSGFYLCAWSVQGTGNTIYFGEGSWLTVV.

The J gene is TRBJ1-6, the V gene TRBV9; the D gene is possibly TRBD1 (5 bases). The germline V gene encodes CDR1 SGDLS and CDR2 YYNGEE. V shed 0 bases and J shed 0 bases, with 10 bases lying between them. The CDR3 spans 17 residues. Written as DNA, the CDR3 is TGTGCCAGCAGCGTAGCGCCAGACAGCTCCTATAATTCACCCCTCCACTTT. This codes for CASSVAPDSSYNSPLHF.

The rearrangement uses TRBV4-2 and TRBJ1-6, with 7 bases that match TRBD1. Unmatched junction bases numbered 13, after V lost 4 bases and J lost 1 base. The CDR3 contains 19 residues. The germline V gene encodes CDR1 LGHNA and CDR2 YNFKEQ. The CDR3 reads CASSLAGEGAGSYNSPLHF. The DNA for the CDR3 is TGTGCCAGCAGCCTCGCGGGTGAGGGGGCGGGATCCTATAATTCACCCCTCCACTTT.

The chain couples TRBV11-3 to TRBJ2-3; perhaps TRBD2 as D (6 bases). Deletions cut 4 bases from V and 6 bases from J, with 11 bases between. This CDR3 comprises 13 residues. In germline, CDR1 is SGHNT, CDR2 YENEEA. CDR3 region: CASSSGRGDTQYF. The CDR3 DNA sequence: TGTGCCAGCAGCTCTGGACGGGGGGATACGCAGTATTTT.

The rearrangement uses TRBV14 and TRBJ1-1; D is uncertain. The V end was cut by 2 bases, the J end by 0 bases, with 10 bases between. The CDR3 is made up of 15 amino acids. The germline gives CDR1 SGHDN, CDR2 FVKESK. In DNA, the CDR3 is TGTGCCAGCAGCCAAAGAGGATTCTTGAACACTGAAGCTTTCTTT. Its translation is CASSQRGFLNTEAFF. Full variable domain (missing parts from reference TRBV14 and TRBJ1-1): EAGVTQFPSHSVIEKGQTVTLRCDPISGHDNLYWYRRVMGKEIKFLLHFVKESKQDESGMPNNRFLAERTGGTYSTLKVQPAELEDSGVYFCASSQRGFLNTEAFFGQGTRLTVV.

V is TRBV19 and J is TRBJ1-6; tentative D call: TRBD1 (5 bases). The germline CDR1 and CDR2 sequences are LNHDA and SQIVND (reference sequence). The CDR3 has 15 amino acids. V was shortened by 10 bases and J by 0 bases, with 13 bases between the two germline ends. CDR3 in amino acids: CATAGGSSYNSPLHF. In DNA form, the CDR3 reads TGTGCCACGGCGGGGGGGAGCTCCTATAATTCACCCCTCCACTTT.

CDR3 nucleotides: TGCGCCAGCAGCCAAGAGGAGCGGCAAAGCACAGATACGCAGTATTTT. Amino acids: CASSQEERQSTDTQYF. The V and J genes are TRBV4-1 and TRBJ2-3, with D possibly TRBD2 on 5 matching bases. Trimming stripped 0 bases from V and 0 bases from J, with 10 bases between. CDR3 length: 16 residues. Germline V gene sequence: CDR1 MGHRA, CDR2 YSYEKL.

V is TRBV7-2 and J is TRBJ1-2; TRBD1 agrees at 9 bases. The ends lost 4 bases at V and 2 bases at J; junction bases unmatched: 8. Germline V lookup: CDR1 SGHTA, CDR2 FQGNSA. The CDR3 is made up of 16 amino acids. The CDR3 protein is CASSSRYGTGNYGYTF. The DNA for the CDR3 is TGTGCCAGCAGCTCGAGGTACGGGACAGGGAACTATGGCTACACCTTC.

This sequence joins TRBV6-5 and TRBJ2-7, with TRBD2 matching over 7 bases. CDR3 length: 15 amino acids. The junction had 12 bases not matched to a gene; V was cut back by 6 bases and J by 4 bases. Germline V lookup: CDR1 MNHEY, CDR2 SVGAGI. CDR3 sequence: CASRTPSGPIYEQYF. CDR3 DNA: TGTGCCAGCAGAACTCCTAGCGGACCTATATACGAGCAGTACTTC.

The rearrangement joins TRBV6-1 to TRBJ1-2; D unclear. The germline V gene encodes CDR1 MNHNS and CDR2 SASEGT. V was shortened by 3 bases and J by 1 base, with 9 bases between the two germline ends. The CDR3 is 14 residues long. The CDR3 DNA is TGTGCCAGCAGTGATCCTCCCTTTAACTATGGCTACACCTTC. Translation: CASSDPPFNYGYTF.

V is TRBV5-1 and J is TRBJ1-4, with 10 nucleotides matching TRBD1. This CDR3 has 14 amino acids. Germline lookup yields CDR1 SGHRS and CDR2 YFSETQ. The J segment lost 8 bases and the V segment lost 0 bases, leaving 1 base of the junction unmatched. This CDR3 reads CASSLGDRGEKLFF. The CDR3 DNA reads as TGCGCCAGCAGCTTGGGGGACAGGGGCGAAAAACTGTTTTTT.

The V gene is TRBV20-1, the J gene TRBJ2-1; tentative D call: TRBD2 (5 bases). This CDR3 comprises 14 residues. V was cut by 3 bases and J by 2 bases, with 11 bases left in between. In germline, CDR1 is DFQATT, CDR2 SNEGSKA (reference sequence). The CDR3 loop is CSASRTQAYNEQFF. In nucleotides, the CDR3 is TGCAGTGCTAGTAGGACTCAAGCCTACAATGAGCAGTTCTTC.

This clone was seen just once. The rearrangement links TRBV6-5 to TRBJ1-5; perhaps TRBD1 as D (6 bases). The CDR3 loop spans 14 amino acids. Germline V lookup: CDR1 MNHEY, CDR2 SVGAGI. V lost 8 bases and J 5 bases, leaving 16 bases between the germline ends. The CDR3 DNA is TGTGCCAGCGGGGACGGACAGTCTCATCAGCCCCAGCATTTT. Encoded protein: CASGDGQSHQPQHF.

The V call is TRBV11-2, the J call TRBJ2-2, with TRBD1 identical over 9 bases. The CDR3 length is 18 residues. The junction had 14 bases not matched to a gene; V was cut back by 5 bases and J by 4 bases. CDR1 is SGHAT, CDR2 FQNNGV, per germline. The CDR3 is CASSPRVRDRAFTGELFF. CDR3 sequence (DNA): TGTGCCAGCAGCCCGCGCGTCCGGGACAGGGCGTTCACCGGGGAGCTGTTTTTT.

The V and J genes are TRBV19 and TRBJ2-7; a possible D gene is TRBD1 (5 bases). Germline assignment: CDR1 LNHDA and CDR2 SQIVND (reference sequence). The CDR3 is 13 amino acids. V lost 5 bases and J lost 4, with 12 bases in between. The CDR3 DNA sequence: TGTGCCAGTAGTGGGGTTAGGGGATACGAGCAGTACTTC. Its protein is CASSGVRGYEQYF.

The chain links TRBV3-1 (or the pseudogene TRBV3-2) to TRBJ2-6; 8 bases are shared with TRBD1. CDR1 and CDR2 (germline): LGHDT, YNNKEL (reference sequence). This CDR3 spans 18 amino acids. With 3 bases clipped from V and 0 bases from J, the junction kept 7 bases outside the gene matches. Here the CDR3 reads CASSHTTGDFSGANVLTF. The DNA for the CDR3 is TGTGCCAGCAGCCATACGACAGGGGACTTCTCTGGGGCCAACGTCCTGACTTTC.

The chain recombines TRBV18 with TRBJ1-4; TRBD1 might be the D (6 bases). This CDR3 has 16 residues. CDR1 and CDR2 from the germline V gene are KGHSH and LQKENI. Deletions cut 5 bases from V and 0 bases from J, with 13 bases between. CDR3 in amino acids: CASSALRTATNEKLFF. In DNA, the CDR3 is TGTGCCAGCTCAGCACTCAGGACAGCAACTAATGAAAAACTGTTTTTT.

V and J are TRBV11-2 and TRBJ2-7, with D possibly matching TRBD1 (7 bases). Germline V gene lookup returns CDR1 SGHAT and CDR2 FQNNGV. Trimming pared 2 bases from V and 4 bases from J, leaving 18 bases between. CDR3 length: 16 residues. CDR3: CASSLLGGTDPYEQYF. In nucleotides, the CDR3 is TGTGCCAGCAGCTTACTCGGAGGGACAGACCCATACGAGCAGTACTTC. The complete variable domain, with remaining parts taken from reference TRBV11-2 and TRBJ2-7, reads EAGVAQSPRYKIIEKRQSVAFWCNPISGHATLYWYQQILGQGPKLLIQFQNNGVVDDSQLPKDRFSAERLKGVDSTLKIQPAKLEDSAVYLCASSLLGGTDPYEQYFGPGTRLTVT.